A selection of T cell receptor beta chains follows, all from one sample in a study of CD8 T cells in Susac syndrome. TCRdb recomputed calls from the immunoSEQ multiplex PCR reads with MiXCR, one row per CDR3 protein. Among about 100,000 distinct CDR3 sequences listed, approximately 95% were seen once. Sequencing used CD8+ T cells from PBMCs. The receptors derive from a human donor with Susac syndrome. The CDR3 runs from the conserved cysteine through the conserved F or W.

j_call: TRBJ2-7
v_call: TRBV27
cdr3_aa: CASSVTGSTYEQYF

j_call: TRBJ1-1
v_call: TRBV29-1
cdr3_aa: CSVEDPGAMEAFF

j_call: TRBJ2-1
v_call: TRBV20-1
cdr3_aa: CSARDADPNEQFF

j_call: TRBJ2-3
v_call: TRBV3-1
cdr3_aa: CASSHEHPDTSPYTDTQYF

j_call: TRBJ2-5
v_call: TRBV29-1
cdr3_aa: CSVCERGETQYF

j_call: TRBJ2-5
v_call: TRBV4-1
cdr3_aa: CASSQGPPVETQYF

j_call: TRBJ1-1
v_call: TRBV9
cdr3_aa: CASQGAGREAFF

j_call: TRBJ2-7
v_call: TRBV13
cdr3_aa: CASSFLPPTAPYEQYF

j_call: TRBJ1-4
v_call: TRBV3-1
cdr3_aa: CASSQDREGDNEKLFF

j_call: TRBJ2-7
v_call: TRBV6-5
cdr3_aa: CASSYSAGDSYEQYF

j_call: TRBJ2-1
v_call: TRBV5-4
cdr3_aa: CASSLDRNNEQFF

j_call: TRBJ2-1
v_call: TRBV12-3/TRBV12-4
cdr3_aa: CASSTSGSPSDEQFF

j_call: TRBJ1-2
v_call: TRBV19
cdr3_aa: CASRATGVRYGYTF

j_call: TRBJ2-1
v_call: TRBV24-1
cdr3_aa: CATGRTGASNEQFF

j_call: TRBJ2-7
v_call: TRBV13
cdr3_aa: CASSVSLSYEQYF

j_call: TRBJ2-6
v_call: TRBV5-5
cdr3_aa: CASSWTASNSGANVLTF

j_call: TRBJ1-2
v_call: TRBV10-2
cdr3_aa: CASSDAGTGDGYTF

j_call: TRBJ2-1
v_call: TRBV29-1
cdr3_aa: CSVAGTSLRGNEQFF

j_call: TRBJ2-5
v_call: TRBV28
cdr3_aa: CASNERVGREETQYF

j_call: TRBJ1-4
v_call: TRBV5-1
cdr3_aa: CASSMQGPPDEKLFF

j_call: TRBJ2-7
v_call: TRBV4-2
cdr3_aa: CASSPGGYYEQYF

j_call: TRBJ1-1
v_call: TRBV29-1
cdr3_aa: CSVVAGYEAFF

j_call: TRBJ2-1
v_call: TRBV11-2
cdr3_aa: CASSLSGTGGNEQFF

j_call: TRBJ2-2
v_call: TRBV9
cdr3_aa: CASSPIGLGELFF

j_call: TRBJ2-1
v_call: TRBV20-1
cdr3_aa: CSALGGEQFF

j_call: TRBJ1-6
v_call: TRBV5-1
cdr3_aa: CASSLGDTSPLHF

j_call: TRBJ1-2
v_call: TRBV3-1
cdr3_aa: CASSQVRDVGGYTF

j_call: TRBJ2-5
v_call: TRBV7-2
cdr3_aa: CASSPRGASRETQYF

j_call: TRBJ1-1
v_call: TRBV5-1
cdr3_aa: CASSFDRGPEAFF

j_call: TRBJ2-3
v_call: TRBV5-4
cdr3_aa: CASSLSREAGEDTQYF

j_call: TRBJ2-7
v_call: TRBV12-3/TRBV12-4
cdr3_aa: CASSPSGGSYEQYF

j_call: TRBJ2-1
v_call: TRBV25-1
cdr3_aa: CASSDLSGSFNEQFF

j_call: TRBJ1-2
v_call: TRBV6-5
cdr3_aa: CASSYTEFYGYTF

j_call: TRBJ2-5
v_call: TRBV5-4
cdr3_aa: CASSLSGAETQYF

j_call: TRBJ2-1
v_call: TRBV20-1
cdr3_aa: CSASGTSGSRGYNEQFF

j_call: TRBJ2-4
v_call: TRBV12-3/TRBV12-4
cdr3_aa: CASSTTLSGTPKPDIF

j_call: TRBJ2-5
v_call: TRBV3-1
cdr3_aa: CASTRARGETQYF

j_call: TRBJ1-6
v_call: TRBV9
cdr3_aa: CASSISATGVNSPLHF

j_call: TRBJ1-5
v_call: TRBV2
cdr3_aa: CASNREDQPQHF

j_call: TRBJ2-6
v_call: TRBV29-1
cdr3_aa: CSVLQGPGANVLTF

j_call: TRBJ2-5
v_call: TRBV3-1
cdr3_aa: CASSQDTTGAETQYF

j_call: TRBJ1-5
v_call: TRBV18
cdr3_aa: CASSPNRGYNQPQHF

j_call: TRBJ2-2
v_call: TRBV5-6
cdr3_aa: CASSPRGLRELFF

j_call: TRBJ2-1
v_call: TRBV9
cdr3_aa: CASSHPLRPGTSNEQFF

j_call: TRBJ1-1
v_call: TRBV29-1
cdr3_aa: CSVQGAVGNTEAFF

j_call: TRBJ1-2
v_call: TRBV12-3/TRBV12-4
cdr3_aa: CASSYGTDGYTF

j_call: TRBJ2-7
v_call: TRBV7-9
cdr3_aa: CASSLTSGRGGYEQYF

j_call: TRBJ1-6
v_call: TRBV23-1
cdr3_aa: CASSLSPLHF

j_call: TRBJ2-7
v_call: TRBV29-1
cdr3_aa: CSVEDGFYEQYF

j_call: TRBJ1-6
v_call: TRBV5-1
cdr3_aa: CASSLEGQEYSPLHF

j_call: TRBJ2-5
v_call: TRBV5-6
cdr3_aa: CASSLSNGETQYF

j_call: TRBJ2-7
v_call: TRBV29-1
cdr3_aa: CSVEAVLAGSYEQYF

j_call: TRBJ2-5
v_call: TRBV3-1
cdr3_aa: CASSQGSSGAQETQYF